Below, 9 T cell receptor beta chains from the same sample are listed, as sequenced in a study of T cell responses to AZD1222 COVID-19 vaccine. Libraries were prepared by immunoSEQ multiplex PCR; TCRdb keeps only in-frame clonotypes and omits some of them. The sample has 100,000 to 130,000 clones, about 90% seen once. The specimen was peripheral blood, collected 28 days after the second AZD1222 dose. These receptors were taken from an adult who received the AZD1222 COVID-19 vaccine.

This clone showed up just a few times. The rearrangement uses TRBV2 and TRBJ1-3; possibly TRBD1 for D (6 bases). The CDR3 totals 13 residues. The V end was cut by 6 bases, the J end by 4 bases, with 10 bases between. Germline V CDR1 and CDR2: SNHLY, FYNNEI. CDR3 residues: CASRWGQGNTIYF. CDR3 DNA: TGTGCCAGCAGATGGGGGCAAGGAAACACCATATATTTT. The variable domain in full, completed from reference TRBV2 and TRBJ1-3, reads EPEVTQTPSHQVTQMGQEVILRCVPISNHLYFYWYRQILGQKVEFLVSFYNNEISEKSEIFDDQFSVERPDGSNFTLKIRSTKLEDSAMYFCASRWGQGNTIYFGEGSWLTVV.

This chain uses TRBV11-2 with TRBJ2-5; D call uncertain. Trimming took 3 bases from V and 1 from J, leaving 6 bases between them. The CDR3 runs 13 residues. Germline V gene data show CDR1 as SGHAT and CDR2 as FQNNGV. Here the CDR3 reads CASSFGSQETQYF. In DNA, the CDR3 is TGTGCCAGCAGCTTCGGCAGCCAAGAGACCCAGTACTTC.

The V and J genes are TRBV7-2 and TRBJ1-5; D not certain. CDR1 is SGHTA and CDR2 is FQGNSA in the germline V gene. This CDR3 has 10 amino acids. Trimming pared 8 bases from V and 9 bases from J, leaving 8 bases between. In nucleotides, the CDR3 is TGTGCCAGCGGCCCAGCGCCCCAGCATTTT. Translating it yields CASGPAPQHF.

This clone was found a few times. The rearrangement joins TRBV4-2 to TRBJ1-1; D is perhaps TRBD1 (5 bases). The CDR3 contains 17 residues. Germline V gene lookup returns CDR1 LGHNA and CDR2 YNFKEQ. Between the trimmed V and J ends, which lost 1 base and 1 base, there was a span of 16 bases. The CDR3 is CASSQAPGEGGNTEAFF. The CDR3, as DNA: TGTGCCAGCAGCCAAGCCCCGGGGGAGGGCGGGAACACTGAAGCTTTCTTT.

This rearrangement joins TRBV18 to TRBJ1-5; D is unclear. CDR3 length: 15 amino acids. The germline CDR1 and CDR2 sequences are KGHSH and LQKENI. Trimming pared 1 base from V and 7 bases from J, leaving 14 bases between. The CDR3 spells CASSPLGPGGQPQHF. The CDR3 nucleotides are TGTGCCAGCTCACCACTAGGCCCAGGAGGACAGCCCCAGCATTTT.

V is TRBV18 and J is TRBJ2-1; 10 bases fit TRBD1. The V and J ends lost 5 bases and 9 bases, in that order; junction bases with no gene match: 7. Germline CDR1 KGHSH, CDR2 LQKENI. CDR3 length equals 14 residues. CDR3 DNA sequence: TGTGCCAGCTCATCTAGACAGGGGGCTGGTGAGCAGTTCTTC. This sequence encodes CASSSRQGAGEQFF.

The V and J genes are TRBV7-8 and TRBJ1-2; no definite D call. CDR3 length: 15 amino acids. CDR1 and CDR2 from the germline V gene are SGHVS and FQNEAQ. V lost 1 base, J lost 8 bases, and 17 bases lay in between. The CDR3, as DNA: TGTGCCAGCAGCTTAGATCATCCGGGAACTTGGGGCTACACCTTC. Translation gives CASSLDHPGTWGYTF. Complete variable domain (other parts from reference TRBV7-8 and TRBJ1-2): GAGVSQSPRYKVAKRGQDVALRCDPISGHVSLFWYQQALGQGPEFLTYFQNEAQLDKSGLPSDRFFAERPEGSVSTLKIQRTQQEDSAVYLCASSLDHPGTWGYTFGSGTRLTVV.

The rearrangement joins TRBV20-1 to TRBJ1-2; possible D gene TRBD1, 6 bases. CDR1 and CDR2 (germline): DFQATT, SNEGSKA (reference sequence). Trimming took off 3 bases at V and 1 base at J, with 18 bases between the two ends. The CDR3 has 16 residues. The CDR3 spells CSASSRDKPYNYGYTF. Written as DNA, the CDR3 is TGCAGTGCTAGTAGTCGGGACAAACCTTATAACTATGGCTACACCTTC.

This chain uses TRBV6-5 with TRBJ1-2; 8 bases fit TRBD1. The V and J ends lost 7 bases and 2 bases, in that order; junction bases with no gene match: 6. This CDR3 has 14 amino acids. Germline assignment: CDR1 MNHEY and CDR2 SVGAGI. The CDR3 coding sequence is TGTGCCAGCACGCGGGACAGGCCCAACTATGGCTACACCTTC. Its translation: CASTRDRPNYGYTF.